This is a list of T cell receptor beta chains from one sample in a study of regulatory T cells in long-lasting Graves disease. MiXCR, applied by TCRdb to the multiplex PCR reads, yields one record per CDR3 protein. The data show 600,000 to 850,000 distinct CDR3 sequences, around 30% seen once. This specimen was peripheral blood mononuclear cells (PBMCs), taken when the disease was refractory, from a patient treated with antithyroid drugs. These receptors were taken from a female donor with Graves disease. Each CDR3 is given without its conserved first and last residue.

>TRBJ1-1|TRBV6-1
ASSPPPTGENTEAF
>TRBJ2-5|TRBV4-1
ASSQGSGTSGQETQY
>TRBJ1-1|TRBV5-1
ASSFEGLTMNSEAF
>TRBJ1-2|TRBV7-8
ASSVAGTLEGYT
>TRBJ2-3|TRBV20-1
SASKGTDTQY
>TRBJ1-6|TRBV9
ASSVGAGSPNSPLH
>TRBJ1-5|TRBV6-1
ASSVILDTLTVRQPQH
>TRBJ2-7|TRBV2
ASRLAGHNLYEQY
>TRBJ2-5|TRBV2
ASSDGTSGRAEVTQY
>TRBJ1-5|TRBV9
ASSADHREDQPQH
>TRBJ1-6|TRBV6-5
ASSYRLRTGPPRPLH
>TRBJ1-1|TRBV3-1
ASSQNRQGSEAF
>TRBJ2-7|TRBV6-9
ASSYTSLGEEQY
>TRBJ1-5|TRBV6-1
ASSDLLVDQPQH
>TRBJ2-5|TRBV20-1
SAAGTEGIQY
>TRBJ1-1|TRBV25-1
ASSDRGRGQAAF
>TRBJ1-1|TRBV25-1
ASAPLGASTEAF
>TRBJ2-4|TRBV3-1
ASSTGTGVAKNIQY
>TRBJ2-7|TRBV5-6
ASSSPWEQY
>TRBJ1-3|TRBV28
ASKPQGPGTIY
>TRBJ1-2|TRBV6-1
ASKIQGTDYGYT
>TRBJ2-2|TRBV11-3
ASSPGGRDQLAGELV
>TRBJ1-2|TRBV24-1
ATSDSTGNYGYT
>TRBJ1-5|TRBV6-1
ASMPGTGGIDSNQPQH
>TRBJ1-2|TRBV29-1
SVGETGGYGYT
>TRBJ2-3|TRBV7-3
ASSLSPRGQWATDTQY
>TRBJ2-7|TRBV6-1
ASSLLAGVGEQY